This entry concerns a single TCR beta chain. This sample stems from a study of blood T cell repertoires in COVID-19. CDR1 and CDR2 from the germline V gene are DFQATT and SNEGSKA (reference sequence). The CDR3 covers 9 residues. The V end lost 3 bases, the J end lost 11 bases, and 7 bases lay between the germline ends. Generated by immunoSEQ multiplex PCR, the TCRdb table keeps only in-frame clones and is missing some. This table has 200,000 to 250,000 clones, around 83% appearing once. The material sequenced was peripheral blood. The sequence came from a woman aged 70 to 79 with COVID-19, enrolled during active disease. This sequence joins TRBV20-1 and TRBJ1-1; D unresolved. The CDR3 loop reads CSASHVAFF. The CDR3 bases are TGCAGTGCTAGCCATGTGGCTTTCTTT.